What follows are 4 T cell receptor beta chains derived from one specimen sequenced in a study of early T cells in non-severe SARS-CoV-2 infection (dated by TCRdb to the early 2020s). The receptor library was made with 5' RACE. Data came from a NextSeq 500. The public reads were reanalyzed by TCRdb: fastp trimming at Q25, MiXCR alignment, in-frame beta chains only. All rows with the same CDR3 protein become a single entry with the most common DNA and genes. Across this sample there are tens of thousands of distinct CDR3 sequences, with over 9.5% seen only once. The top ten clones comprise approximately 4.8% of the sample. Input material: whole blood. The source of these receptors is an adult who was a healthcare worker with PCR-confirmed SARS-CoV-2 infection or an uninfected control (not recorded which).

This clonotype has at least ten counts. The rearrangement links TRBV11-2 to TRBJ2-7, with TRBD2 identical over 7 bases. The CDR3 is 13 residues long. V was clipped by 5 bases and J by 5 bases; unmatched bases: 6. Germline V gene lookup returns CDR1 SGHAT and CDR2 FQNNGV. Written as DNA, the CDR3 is TGTGCCAGCAGCCGCCGGGGGAGGGACGAGCAGTACTTC. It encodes CASSRRGRDEQYF.

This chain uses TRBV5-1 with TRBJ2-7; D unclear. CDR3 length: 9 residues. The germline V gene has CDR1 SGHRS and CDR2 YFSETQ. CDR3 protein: CRTGPGQYF. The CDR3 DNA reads TGCCGCACCGGCCCGGGGCAGTACTTC.

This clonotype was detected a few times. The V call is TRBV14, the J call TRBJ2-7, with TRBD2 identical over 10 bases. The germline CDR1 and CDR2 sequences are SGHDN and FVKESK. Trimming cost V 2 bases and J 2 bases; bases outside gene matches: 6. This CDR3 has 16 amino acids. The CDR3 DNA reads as TGTGCCAGCAGCCAATACGGAGCGGGAGGGGCCTACGAGCAGTACTTC. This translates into CASSQYGAGGAYEQYF.

This CDR3 is CASSPSGTNSYEQYF. The CDR3 bases are TGCGCCAGCAGCCCCTCCGGGACAAACTCCTACGAGCAGTACTTC. V gene TRBV4-1 combines with J gene TRBJ2-7, with TRBD1 as a possible D gene (6 bases). The CDR3 extends over 15 amino acids. V lost 4 bases and J lost 0, with 13 bases in between. CDR1 is MGHRA and CDR2 is YSYEKL in the germline V gene.